One and the same sample provided the 22 T cell receptor beta chains below, sequenced in a study of blood T cell repertoires in COVID-19. Repertoires were generated with immunoSEQ multiplex PCR, while TCRdb's copy carries only in-frame clones and drops some. The sample consists of under 45,000 clones, around four fifths of them appearing once. Sequenced input: peripheral blood. These receptors were collected from an elderly woman with active or convalescent COVID-19.

This clone was counted a single time. This chain uses TRBV3-1 (or the pseudogene TRBV3-2) with TRBJ2-7; 9 bases align to TRBD2. This CDR3 has 17 residues. The germline V gene encodes CDR1 LGHDT and CDR2 YNNKEL (reference sequence). V was clipped by 1 base and J by 6 bases; unmatched bases: 13. In nucleotides, the CDR3 is TGTGCCAGCAGCCAAGCGAGTCCCGGGACTAGCTCATCCGAGCAGTACTTC. This encodes CASSQASPGTSSSEQYF.

For this clone: A read error may account for a junction end that differs from germline. The rearrangement links TRBV2 to TRBJ2-5; the match to TRBD1 covers 8 bases. Germline loops: CDR1 SNHLY, CDR2 FYNNEI. This CDR3 region has 13 residues. CDR3 sequence reads: CASREDRGETQYF. CDR3 in DNA: TGTGCCAGCAGGGAAGACAGGGGAGAGACCCAGTACTTC.

The genes are TRBV4-2 and TRBJ1-4; a possible D gene is TRBD1 (5 bases). CDR1 LGHNA and CDR2 YNFKEQ come from the germline V gene. This CDR3 is built from 16 residues. V gave up 2 bases and J gave up 1 base, with 11 bases separating them. The CDR3 DNA is TGTGCCAGCAGCCAATCAATCGGGGGAACTAATGAAAAACTGTTTTTT. Translated, it gives CASSQSIGGTNEKLFF.

This clone was picked up one time. The chain employs TRBV19 and TRBJ2-1; perhaps TRBD1 as D (6 bases). V was shortened by 4 bases and J by 9 bases, with 10 bases between the two germline ends. The CDR3 runs 12 residues. Germline assignment: CDR1 LNHDA and CDR2 SQIVND (reference sequence). The CDR3 loop reads CASSTGVVEQFF. CDR3 nucleotides: TGTGCCAGTAGTACAGGGGTTGTTGAGCAGTTCTTC.

The chain joins TRBV5-1 to TRBJ2-7, with TRBD1 matching 10 bases. Germline V lookup: CDR1 SGHRS, CDR2 YFSETQ. CDR3 size: 14 residues. V lost 5 bases to trimming and J lost 1 base; unmatched junction nucleotides: 3. The CDR3: CASRGTGASYEQYF. In DNA, the CDR3 is TGCGCCAGCAGAGGGACAGGGGCTTCCTACGAGCAGTACTTC. The full variable domain, completed using reference TRBV5-1 and TRBJ2-7, is KAGVTQTPRYLIKTRGQQVTLSCSPISGHRSVSWYQQTPGQGLQFLFEYFSETQRNKGNFPGRFSGRQFSNSRSEMNVSTLELGDSALYLCASRGTGASYEQYFGPGTRLTVT.

The chain has TRBV11-2 and TRBJ2-3, with D maybe TRBD2 (5 bases). Trimming left V 5 bases short and J 0 bases short, with 12 bases between. This CDR3 contains 15 residues. Germline values: CDR1 SGHAT, CDR2 FQNNGV. The CDR3 sequence: CASSPSRSSTDTQYF. In DNA, the CDR3 is TGTGCCAGCAGCCCTAGCAGAAGTAGCACAGATACGCAGTATTTT.

As for this clone: Other nucleotide sequences from this sample produce the same CDR3. The chain links TRBV30 to TRBJ1-5, with D perhaps TRBD1 (6 bases). The CDR3 consists of 14 residues. The germline CDR1 and CDR2 sequences are GTSNPN and SVGIG (reference sequence). V gave up 4 bases and J gave up 7 bases, with 17 bases separating them. Here the CDR3 DNA reads TGTGCCTGGATGCAAGGGGGAGGGGGGCAGCCCCAGCATTTT. Translating gives CAWMQGGGGQPQHF.

This clone was seen only a few times. The chain is built from TRBV7-2 and TRBJ1-2; TRBD1 agrees at 11 bases. This CDR3 has 14 amino acids. With V trimmed by 5 bases and J by 4 bases, 3 bases remained unmatched. CDR1 is SGHTA and CDR2 is FQGNSA in the germline V gene. Here the CDR3 DNA reads TGTGCCAGCAGCCCTGGACAGGGGGCCTATGGCTACACCTTC. Residues: CASSPGQGAYGYTF.

The chain joins TRBV12-3 or TRBV12-4 to TRBJ1-2; the D is unclear. The CDR3 totals 13 residues. V lost 5 bases and J 0 bases, leaving 7 bases between the germline ends. CDR3 in DNA: TGTGCCAGCAGTCTCCAGGCTAACTATGGCTACACCTTC. Residues: CASSLQANYGYTF.

The chain employs TRBV7-2 and TRBJ2-5; tentative D call: TRBD2 (7 bases). V was clipped by 5 bases and J by 5 bases, with 18 bases between them. This CDR3 contains 15 residues. Germline V CDR1 and CDR2: SGHTA, FQGNSA. The CDR3 loop is CASSPQAGEGETQYF. As DNA, the CDR3 is TGTGCCAGCAGCCCCCAGGCAGGGGAGGGGGAGACCCAGTACTTC.

The rearrangement joins TRBV7-8 to TRBJ2-3; 7 nucleotides agree with TRBD2. Germline V lookup: CDR1 SGHVS, CDR2 FQNEAQ. The CDR3 covers 18 residues. The ends lost 1 base at V and 3 bases at J; junction bases unmatched: 13. As DNA, the CDR3 is TGTGCCAGCAGCTTAGAGGCCCCAAGGGCGGGGGATACAGATACGCAGTATTTT. Translation gives CASSLEAPRAGDTDTQYF.

The V call is TRBV6-6, the J call TRBJ1-2, with D hard to call. This CDR3 contains 14 residues. Between the trimmed V and J ends, which lost 6 bases and 1 base, there was a span of 12 bases. CDR1 and CDR2 (germline): MNHNY, SVGAGI (reference sequence). CDR3 sequence (DNA): TGTGCCAGCAGCTACATCGGAGATAACTATGGCTACACCTTC. Amino acids: CASSYIGDNYGYTF.

This rearrangement joins TRBV9 to TRBJ2-2; TRBD2 is a possible D gene (6 bases). V was shortened by 3 bases and J by 6 bases, with 6 bases between the two germline ends. Looked up from germline, CDR1 is SGDLS and CDR2 is YYNGEE. The CDR3 has 12 residues. The CDR3: CASSGLAGELFF. CDR3 nucleotide sequence: TGTGCCAGCAGCGGACTAGCCGGGGAGCTGTTTTTT.

Here the CDR3 DNA reads TGTGCCAGCAGCGCGCTACGGCGGGACAGGGGGCTATTAGGTACGCAGTATTTT. Translation: CASSALRRDRGLLGTQYF. The rearrangement uses TRBV11-2 and TRBJ2-3, with TRBD1 matching 12 bases. The CDR3 totals 18 residues. Germline V CDR1 and CDR2: SGHAT, FQNNGV. Unmatched junction bases numbered 17, after V lost 5 bases and J lost 8 bases.

The rearrangement joins TRBV9 to TRBJ1-1; 7 bases fit TRBD1. The ends lost 0 bases at V and 0 bases at J; junction bases unmatched: 2. The CDR3 has 15 residues. Looked up from germline, CDR1 is SGDLS and CDR2 is YYNGEE. CDR3 in amino acids: CASSVATGVNTEAFF. The CDR3 coding sequence is TGTGCCAGCAGCGTAGCTACAGGGGTGAACACTGAAGCTTTCTTT. The variable domain in full, with the rest retrieved from reference TRBV9 and TRBJ1-1, is DSGVTQTPKHLITATGQRVTLRCSPRSGDLSVYWYQQSLDQGLQFLIQYYNGEERAKGNILERFSAQQFPDLHSELNLSSLELGDSALYFCASSVATGVNTEAFFGQGTRLTVV.

The V and J genes are TRBV4-1 and TRBJ2-7; D might be TRBD1 (6 bases). The V gene lost 2 bases and the J gene lost 5 bases, with 13 bases spanning the gap. The germline V gene encodes CDR1 MGHRA and CDR2 YSYEKL. This CDR3 is 14 amino acids long. CDR3: CASSQQGMRNEQYF. CDR3 coding DNA: TGCGCCAGCAGCCAACAGGGGATGAGGAACGAGCAGTACTTC.

The chain recombines TRBV15 with TRBJ1-5, with 8 positions matching TRBD1. V shed 0 bases and J 1 base; nucleotides not matched to a gene: 14. CDR1 is LNHNV, CDR2 YYDKDF, per germline (reference sequence). The CDR3 sequence is 20 residues long. CDR3 sequence: CATSRDGAGGSFGSNQPQHF. The CDR3, as DNA: TGTGCCACCAGCAGAGATGGAGCAGGGGGCTCTTTTGGAAGCAATCAGCCCCAGCATTTT.

J is TRBJ1-2 and V is TRBV20-1; D is unclear. The ends were cut back, 6 bases at V and 6 bases at J, with 11 bases in the middle. The CDR3 extends over 11 amino acids. From germline, CDR1 is DFQATT and CDR2 SNEGSKA (reference sequence). CDR3 amino acids: CSALRGNGYTF. The CDR3 DNA follows: TGCAGTGCCCTACGAGGGAATGGCTACACCTTC.

This chain uses TRBV7-6 with TRBJ2-5, with D possibly being TRBD1 (5 bases). The CDR3 runs to 15 residues. The V gene lost 0 bases and the J gene lost 3 bases, with 11 bases spanning the gap. Germline V gives CDR1 SGHVS, CDR2 FNYEAQ. The CDR3 sequence is CASSLAMGPEETQYF. Here the CDR3 DNA reads TGTGCCAGCAGCTTAGCGATGGGGCCAGAAGAGACCCAGTACTTC.

This clone showed up just a few times. CDR3 loop: CATSDFNADEQFF. The CDR3 nucleotides are TGTGCCACCAGTGATTTTAATGCGGATGAGCAGTTCTTC. The genes are TRBV24-1 and TRBJ2-1; D unclear. Germline CDR1 reads KGHDR; CDR2 reads SFDVKD. CDR3 length equals 13 residues. The V gene lost 1 base and the J gene lost 8 bases, with 8 bases spanning the gap.

The chain combines TRBV2 with TRBJ1-3; D ambiguous. This CDR3 is built from 14 residues. Germline values: CDR1 SNHLY, CDR2 FYNNEI. V was cut by 8 bases and J by 0 bases, with 11 bases left in between. Written as DNA, the CDR3 is TGTGCCAGCCAGCAGGCGACCTCTGGAAACACCATATATTTT. Protein product: CASQQATSGNTIYF. The full variable domain, rest sourced from reference TRBV2 and TRBJ1-3, is EPEVTQTPSHQVTQMGQEVILRCVPISNHLYFYWYRQILGQKVEFLVSFYNNEISEKSEIFDDQFSVERPDGSNFTLKIRSTKLEDSAMYFCASQQATSGNTIYFGEGSWLTVV.

In its sample, this clone was seen a few times. The chain carries TRBV10-3 and TRBJ1-1; the D gene is possibly TRBD1 (6 bases). This CDR3 has 16 residues. Germline V gene lookup returns CDR1 ENHRY and CDR2 SYGVKD. The V end lost 11 bases, the J end lost 0 bases, and 22 bases lay between the germline ends. The CDR3 loop reads CAAAGGLQTLNTEAFF. DNA of the CDR3: TGTGCCGCGGCGGGGGGGCTACAGACACTGAACACTGAAGCTTTCTTT.